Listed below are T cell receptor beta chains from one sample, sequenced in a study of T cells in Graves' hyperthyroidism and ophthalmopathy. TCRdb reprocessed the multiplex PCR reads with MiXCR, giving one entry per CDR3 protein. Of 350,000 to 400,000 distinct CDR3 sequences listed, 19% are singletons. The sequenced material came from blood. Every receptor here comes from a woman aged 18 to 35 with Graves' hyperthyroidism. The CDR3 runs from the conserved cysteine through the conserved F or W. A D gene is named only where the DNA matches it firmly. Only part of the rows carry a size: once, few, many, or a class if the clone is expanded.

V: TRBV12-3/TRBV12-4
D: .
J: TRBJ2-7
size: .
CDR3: CASSSGAGTYEQYF
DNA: TGTGCCAGCAGTTCTGGGGCCGGAACCTACGAGCAGTACTTC

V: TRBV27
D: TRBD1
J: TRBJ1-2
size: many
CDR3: CASSFAGGAHGYTF
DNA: TGTGCCAGCAGTTTCGCAGGGGGCGCACATGGCTACACCTTC

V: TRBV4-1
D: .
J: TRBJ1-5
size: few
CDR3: CASSQPGYSNQPQHF
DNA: TGCGCCAGCAGCCAACCGGGGTATAGCAATCAGCCCCAGCATTTT

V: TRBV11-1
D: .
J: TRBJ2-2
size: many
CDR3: CASSPDSPSTGELFF
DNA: TGTGCCAGCAGTCCGGACAGCCCGAGTACCGGGGAGCTGTTTTTT

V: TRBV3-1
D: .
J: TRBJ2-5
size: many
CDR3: CASSSERGMGETQYF
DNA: TGTGCCAGCAGCTCAGAGCGAGGGATGGGGGAGACCCAGTACTTC

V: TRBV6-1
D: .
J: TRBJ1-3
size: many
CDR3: CASTWGTMRNTIYF
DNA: TGTGCCAGCACCTGGGGGACAATGAGAAACACCATATATTTT

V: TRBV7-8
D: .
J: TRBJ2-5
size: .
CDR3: CASTPITGPKETQYF
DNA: TGTGCCAGCACCCCAATCACGGGACCGAAGGAGACCCAGTACTTC

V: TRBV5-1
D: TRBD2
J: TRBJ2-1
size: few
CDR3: CASSLGGGDNEQFF
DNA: TGCGCCAGCAGCTTGGGCGGGGGGGACAATGAGCAGTTCTTC

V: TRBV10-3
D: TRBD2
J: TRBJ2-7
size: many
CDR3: CAISEFLAGALYEQYF
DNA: TGTGCCATCAGTGAGTTCCTAGCGGGGGCACTCTACGAGCAGTACTTC

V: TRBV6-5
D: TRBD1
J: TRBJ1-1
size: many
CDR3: CATRQGSTEAFF
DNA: TGTGCCACCCGACAGGGGAGCACTGAAGCTTTCTTT

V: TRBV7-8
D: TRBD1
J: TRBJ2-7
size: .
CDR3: CASSGWTGVTYEQYF
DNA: TGTGCCAGCAGCGGTTGGACAGGGGTAACCTACGAGCAGTACTTC

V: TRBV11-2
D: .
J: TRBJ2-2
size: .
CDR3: CASSAREPTGELFF
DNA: TGTGCCAGCAGCGCCCGTGAGCCCACCGGGGAGCTGTTTTTT

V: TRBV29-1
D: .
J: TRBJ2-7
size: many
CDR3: CSVENKGAGEQYF
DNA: TGCAGCGTTGAGAATAAGGGGGCGGGAGAGCAGTACTTC

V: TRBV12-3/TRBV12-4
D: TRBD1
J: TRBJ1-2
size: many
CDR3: CASSRAQGDGYTF
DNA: TGTGCCAGCAGCCGCGCTCAGGGGGATGGCTACACCTTC